These 26 T cell receptor beta chains originate from one sample sequenced in a study of molecular identifiers for immune sequencing clone quantification. In TCRdb, the PCR reads were re-called with MiXCR into one record per CDR3 protein. The data show 85,000 to 100,000 distinct CDR3 sequences, with roughly 24% seen just once and 0.94% held by the top ten. Sequences were obtained from naive CD8+ T cells from blood, with Jurkat cell RNA spiked in. Specified subset: FACS-sorted CD8+CD4-CCR7+CD45RA+ naive T cells. These receptors all come from a human donor in good health. Some libraries in this study had Jurkat cell RNA spiked in.

V gene TRBV7-9 combines with J gene TRBJ2-7; weak D call: TRBD2 (6 bases). The CDR3 totals 13 residues. Trimming took 5 bases from V and 3 from J, leaving 11 bases between them. The V gene's germline CDR1 is SEHNR and CDR2 FQNEAQ (reference sequence). The CDR3 loop reads CASSPPGVYEQYF. DNA for the CDR3: TGTGCCAGCAGCCCGCCGGGGGTCTACGAGCAGTACTTC.

In the case of this clonotype: Here the CDR3 omits its conserved ending phenylalanine or tryptophan, so a read error is the likely source. The rearrangement uses TRBV15 and TRBJ2-1; D may be TRBD1 (5 bases). CDR3 length: 13 amino acids. Per germline, CDR1 LNHNV and CDR2 YYDKDF (reference sequence). The V end lost 1 base, the J end lost 8 bases, and 9 bases lay between the germline ends. CDR3 coding DNA: TGTGCCACCAGCAGAGCAAGGGGATATGAGCAGTTCCTC. Residues: CATSRARGYEQFL.

This clonotype has a handful of counts. The chain employs TRBV15 and TRBJ2-2, with 7 nucleotides matching TRBD1. The length of the CDR3 is 15 residues. Germline trimming cut 3 bases from V and 2 bases from J; bases unmatched to any gene: 3. In germline, CDR1 is LNHNV, CDR2 YYDKDF (reference sequence). The CDR3 protein is CATSRDRSNTGELFF. The CDR3 DNA reads TGTGCCACCAGCAGGGACAGGAGTAACACCGGGGAGCTGTTTTTT.

This clonotype showed up many times. The gene calls are TRBV5-1 and TRBJ2-7, with D perhaps TRBD2 (5 bases). The germline gives CDR1 SGHRS, CDR2 YFSETQ. V lost 0 bases, J lost 6 bases, and 10 bases lay in between. The CDR3 extends over 13 amino acids. The CDR3 reads CASSLAGKGEQYF. Written as DNA, the CDR3 is TGCGCCAGCAGCTTGGCCGGGAAGGGCGAGCAGTACTTC.

This clonotype turned up a few times. The chain links TRBV6-5 to TRBJ2-7; D not resolved. This CDR3 region has 13 residues. Germline assignment: CDR1 MNHEY and CDR2 SVGAGI. With 6 bases removed from V and 2 bases from J, the gap between germline ends came to 11 bases. CDR3 coding DNA: TGTGCCAGCAGCTCCGTCGGCCCCTACGAGCAGTACTTC. Its translation: CASSSVGPYEQYF.

There are many counts of this clonotype. The J gene is TRBJ2-7, the V gene TRBV30; 13 bases line up with TRBD2. This CDR3 is built from 15 residues. V trimming: 2 bases; J trimming: 4 bases; junction bases outside the gene matches: 5. The germline CDR1 and CDR2 sequences are GTSNPN and SVGIG (reference sequence). Here the CDR3 reads CAWSTGTSGMYEQYF. The CDR3 DNA reads TGTGCCTGGAGTACCGGGACTAGCGGGATGTACGAGCAGTACTTC.

Notes on this clonotype: A read error is likely, as this CDR3 ends without the conserved phenylalanine or tryptophan. The rearrangement links TRBV4-1 to TRBJ2-1; D may be TRBD1 (9 bases). This CDR3 comprises 14 residues. The V and J ends lost 4 bases and 9 bases respectively, with 16 bases between them. In germline, CDR1 is MGHRA, CDR2 YSYEKL. CDR3 nucleotides: TGCGCCAGCAGCCCCGGGACAGGGACTAGTGAGCAGTTCTCC. It yields the protein CASSPGTGTSEQFS.

This clonotype came up a few times. V and J are TRBV27 and TRBJ1-1, with TRBD1 matching over 7 bases. Germline V lookup: CDR1 MNHEY, CDR2 SMNVEV (reference sequence). V dropped 3 bases and J dropped 7; count of bases not matched to a gene: 8. The CDR3 spans 14 residues. The CDR3 nucleotides are TGTGCCAGCAGTTTCCGACAGGGCGCGGTTGAAGCTTTCTTT. Protein product: CASSFRQGAVEAFF.

This clonotype was picked up many times. The chain has TRBV5-1 and TRBJ2-7, with 8 bases identical to TRBD2. Germline values: CDR1 SGHRS, CDR2 YFSETQ. The V segment lost 4 bases and the J segment 2 bases; nucleotides outside the gene matches: 11. This CDR3 is built from 16 residues. CDR3 sequence: CASSGVSSGSTYEQYF. The CDR3 nucleotides are TGCGCCAGCAGCGGAGTCTCTAGCGGGTCAACCTACGAGCAGTACTTC.

This clonotype was detected ten times or more. The chain uses TRBV7-9 and TRBJ1-1; no clear D. This CDR3 has 12 residues. The V and J ends lost 2 bases and 10 bases respectively, with 11 bases between them. The germline V gene encodes CDR1 SEHNR and CDR2 FQNEAQ (reference sequence). This CDR3 is CASSLHSAGAFF. The CDR3 DNA reads as TGTGCCAGCAGCTTACACAGCGCTGGAGCTTTCTTT.

This clonotype has at least ten counts. The chain recombines TRBV5-4 with TRBJ2-4; 12 bases fit TRBD2. This CDR3 comprises 15 residues. V lost 5 bases to trimming and J lost 6 bases; unmatched junction nucleotides: 6. The germline CDR1 and CDR2 sequences are SGHNT and YYREEE (reference sequence). For the CDR3, the DNA is TGTGCCAGCAGTCCCGGACTAGCGGGATTAAACATTCAGTACTTC. Protein product: CASSPGLAGLNIQYF.

This clonotype was counted many times. V gene TRBV10-2 combines with J gene TRBJ2-3; the D is unclear. The CDR3 covers 15 residues. Per germline, CDR1 WSHSY and CDR2 SAAADI. Trimming took 1 base from V and 3 from J, leaving 11 bases between them. CDR3: CASSEWRTKTDTQYF. CDR3 coding DNA: TGCGCCAGCAGTGAGTGGCGGACCAAGACAGATACGCAGTATTTT.

This clonotype came up many times. The rearrangement links TRBV7-6 to TRBJ2-7; D assignment may be TRBD1 or TRBD2 (5 bases each). The CDR3 runs 14 residues. V lost 4 bases, J lost 2 bases, and 12 bases lay in between. Germline V gene lookup returns CDR1 SGHVS and CDR2 FNYEAQ. CDR3 in amino acids: CASSYPGRTYEQYF. For the CDR3, the DNA is TGTGCCAGCAGCTACCCGGGACGGACCTACGAGCAGTACTTC.

The V gene is TRBV19, the J gene TRBJ2-1, with TRBD1 matching 8 bases. The V gene end was trimmed by 2 bases and the J gene end by 4 bases; junction bases not matched to a gene: 1. The CDR3 covers 14 residues. Germline values: CDR1 LNHDA, CDR2 SQIVND (reference sequence). The CDR3 loop reads CASSIQGAYNEQFF. The CDR3 coding sequence is TGTGCCAGTAGTATACAGGGGGCTTACAATGAGCAGTTCTTC.

Remarks on this clonotype: This may come from a read error, since a much larger clone is one base off. Likely a read error: the CDR3 ends without its conserved phenylalanine or tryptophan. The CDR3: CSAVDRGAEAFI. CDR3 DNA: TGCAGCGCTGTTGACAGGGGTGCTGAAGCTTTCATT. V gene TRBV29-1 combines with J gene TRBJ1-1; 8 nucleotides line up with TRBD1. V shed 7 bases, J shed 6 bases, and the junction held 7 bases outside the gene matches. This CDR3 comprises 12 residues. Germline V CDR1 and CDR2: SQVTM, ANQGSEA.

This clonotype was seen at least ten times. The chain combines TRBV6-5 with TRBJ2-7; 11 nucleotides line up with TRBD1. The CDR3 loop spans 14 amino acids. CDR1 and CDR2 from the germline V gene are MNHEY and SVGAGI. J was trimmed by 6 bases and V by 8 bases; bases with no gene match: 9. The CDR3 here is CASAQWDRGSEQYF. The CDR3 DNA sequence: TGTGCCAGCGCACAGTGGGACAGGGGGTCCGAGCAGTACTTC.

This clonotype has a count of ten or more. J is TRBJ2-1 and V is TRBV29-1; no clear D. Trimming cost V 7 bases and J 0 bases, with 10 bases left between them. In germline, CDR1 is SQVTM, CDR2 ANQGSEA. This CDR3 is built from 13 residues. CDR3 nucleotide sequence: TGCAGCGCCCCGAGGAGCTCCTACAATGAGCAGTTCTTC. It specifies CSAPRSSYNEQFF.

With respect to this clonotype: This could be a read error, since a much larger clone is one nucleotide away. The chain is built from TRBV7-2 and TRBJ2-1; 8 bases line up with TRBD1. Germline CDR1 reads SGHTA; CDR2 reads FQGNSA. The CDR3 is 15 amino acids. For the CDR3, the DNA is TGTGCCAGCAGCCCCCAGGGGGCTTCCTACAATGAGCGGTTCTTC. It codes for CASSPQGASYNERFF.

This clonotype showed up just once. This may be a read error: a much more frequent sequence differs by one nucleotide. The chain uses TRBV12-3 or TRBV12-4 and TRBJ2-3; D uncertain. This CDR3 has 15 amino acids. As DNA, the CDR3 is TGTGCCAGCAGTTTATCTGGGCCCGCAGGTGATACGCGGTATTTT. Amino acid sequence: CASSLSGPAGDTRYF.

The rearrangement links TRBV4-3 to TRBJ2-7; 8 positions match TRBD2. Trimming at V came to 0 bases and at J to 3 bases, leaving 13 bases not matched to a gene. The germline CDR1 and CDR2 sequences are LGHNA and YSLEER. This CDR3 is 18 amino acids long. In nucleotides, the CDR3 is TGCGCCAGCAGCCAAGACCCCCCGCAAACTAGCGGTTTCTACGAGCAGTACTTC. This sequence encodes CASSQDPPQTSGFYEQYF.

This clonotype has at least ten counts. The CDR3: CASSKTGTAGGQPQHF. The DNA for the CDR3 is TGTGCCAGCAGCAAGACGGGGACAGCCGGGGGTCAGCCCCAGCATTTT. The J gene is TRBJ1-5, the V gene TRBV6-4, with 7 bases matching TRBD1. The CDR3 is made up of 16 amino acids. Germline V gene sequence: CDR1 MRHNA, CDR2 SNTAGT. V shed 6 bases, J shed 6 bases, and the junction held 14 bases outside the gene matches.

The chain carries TRBV7-9 and TRBJ2-7, with D hard to call. This CDR3 is built from 14 residues. V dropped 5 bases and J dropped 2 bases, with 13 bases sitting between them. Germline assignment: CDR1 SEHNR and CDR2 FQNEAQ (reference sequence). The CDR3 loop reads CASSTSSGPYEQYF. The CDR3 DNA sequence: TGTGCCAGCAGCACGAGCTCCGGTCCCTACGAGCAGTACTTC.

This clonotype was observed at least ten times. V is TRBV4-2 and J is TRBJ2-7; 9 bases agree with TRBD1. The CDR3 totals 17 residues. From germline, CDR1 is LGHNA and CDR2 YNFKEQ. With 3 bases clipped from V and 7 bases from J, the junction kept 16 bases outside the gene matches. In DNA form, the CDR3 reads TGTGCCAGCAGCCACTCCGCTGGTGGACAGGGGCTATGGGAGCAGTACTTC. Encoded protein: CASSHSAGGQGLWEQYF.

Details on this clonotype: A single base separates this from a much larger clone, so it may be a read error. The chain joins TRBV5-8 to TRBJ2-7, with 8 bases aligning to TRBD1. The CDR3 sequence is 12 residues long. The V gene's germline CDR1 is SGHTS and CDR2 YDEGEE. The chain's CDR3 is CASSLSGGEQCF. DNA of the CDR3: TGTGCCAGCAGCTTGTCAGGGGGCGAGCAGTGCTTC.

This clonotype has ten or more counts. The rearrangement joins TRBV19 to TRBJ1-1, with D uncertain. CDR3 size: 11 residues. CDR1 and CDR2 from the germline V gene are LNHDA and SQIVND (reference sequence). Between the trimmed V and J ends, which lost 6 bases and 8 bases, there was a span of 10 bases. The CDR3 spells CASSFSEEAFF. The CDR3, as DNA: TGTGCCAGTAGCTTCTCGGAGGAAGCTTTCTTT. The complete variable domain, with remaining parts taken from reference TRBV19 and TRBJ1-1, reads DGGITQSPKYLFRKEGQNVTLSCEQNLNHDAMYWYRQDPGQGLRLIYYSQIVNDFQKGDIAEGYSVSREKKESFPLTVTSAQKNPTAFYLCASSFSEEAFFGQGTRLTVV.

This clonotype was observed at least ten times. V gene TRBV27 combines with J gene TRBJ1-6, with unresolved D. Trimming pared 0 bases from V and 10 bases from J, leaving 4 bases between. Per germline, CDR1 MNHEY and CDR2 SMNVEV (reference sequence). The CDR3 has 12 residues. The CDR3 loop is CASSLSSSPLHF. DNA of the CDR3: TGTGCCAGCAGTTTATCATCATCACCCCTCCACTTT.